This T cell receptor beta chain was recovered during a study of T cell repertoires in cytomegalovirus infection. CDR1 and CDR2 from the germline V gene are SGHNT and YYREEE (reference sequence). Trimming pared 3 bases from V and 0 bases from J, leaving 13 bases between. There are 15 residues in the CDR3. One entry per CDR3 protein results from TCRdb running MiXCR on the reads. This sample yields hundreds of thousands of distinct CDR3 sequences, of which less than 40% are seen a single time; more than 2.5% belongs to the top ten. The source of this sequence is a human donor in good health (CMV status not recorded). Some clones in this sample may be carry-over from other donors' samples. The chain combines TRBV5-4 with TRBJ2-7; perhaps D is TRBD1 or TRBD2 (5 bases each). Sequences were obtained from PBMCs. The CDR3 bases are TGTGCCAGCAGCTCCCGGGACGCAAGCTCCTACGAGCAGTACTTC. This codes for CASSSRDASSYEQYF. The entire variable domain, with the rest obtained from reference TRBV5-4 and TRBJ2-7, is as follows: ETGVTQSPTHLIKTRGQQVTLRCSSQSGHNTVSWYQQALGQGPQFIFQYYREEENGRGNFPPRFSGLQFPNYSSELNVNALELDDSALYLCASSSRDASSYEQYFGPGTRLTVT.